These T cell receptor beta chains were read from a single sample in a study of shared clonotypes between healthy human individuals. Method: immunoSEQ multiplex PCR; TCRdb's copy keeps in-frame clones and lacks some. The table records over a million clones, more than 95% of them present only once. Input material: naive CD4+ T cells sorted from blood. All receptors come from a man between 25 and 39 years old in good health. Each CDR3 is given with its conserved first and last residue. D genes are given only for firm matches. Where a row states a size, it is once, few, many or the class of an expanded clone; other rows omit it.

clone size,D gene,V gene,J gene,CDR3 DNA,CDR3 protein
few,NA,TRBV6-1,TRBJ1-4,TGTGCCAGCAGTGAAACGGGCCGGGGGCATGAAAAACTGTTTTTT,CASSETGRGHEKLFF
NA,NA,TRBV30,TRBJ1-5,TGTGCCGGGGGCGAAGGGACGAGCAATCAGCCCCAGCATTTT,CAGGEGTSNQPQHF
NA,NA,TRBV11-2,TRBJ2-3,TGTGCCAGCAGCCCTACAGATACGCAGTATTTT,CASSPTDTQYF
NA,NA,TRBV9,TRBJ2-7,TGTGCCAGCAGCGTATCTGGCGGGTACTCCTACGAGCAGTACTTC,CASSVSGGYSYEQYF
once,NA,TRBV11-3,TRBJ2-3,TGTGCCAGCAGCCTTGGCTCGAGGGAGGCCACAGATACGCAGTATTTT,CASSLGSREATDTQYF
NA,TRBD1,TRBV10-1,TRBJ2-2,TGCGCCAGCAGTGATTCCGACAGGGGGAAATCGGTCGGGGAGCTGTTTTTT,CASSDSDRGKSVGELFF
NA,TRBD2,TRBV27,TRBJ2-5,TGTGCCAGCAGTTTGCGTACTAGCGAAGAGACCCAGTACTTC,CASSLRTSEETQYF
few,NA,TRBV10-3,TRBJ1-5,TGTGCCATCAGCGGACAGCCCAATCAGCCCCAGCATTTT,CAISGQPNQPQHF
NA,NA,TRBV15,TRBJ2-1,TGTGCCACCAGCATGAATGAGCAGTTCTTC,CATSMNEQFF
NA,TRBD1,TRBV5-8,TRBJ2-1,TGTGCCAGCAGATTGACAGGGGGAAGCCATGAGCAGTTCTTC,CASRLTGGSHEQFF
NA,NA,TRBV9,TRBJ2-1,TGTGCCAGCAGCTTCGACGGGACCTCCTACAATGAGCAGTTCTTC,CASSFDGTSYNEQFF
NA,TRBD1,TRBV18,TRBJ2-3,TGTGCCAGCTCACCAAAACAGGGGGCTGGGAGCACAGATACGCAGTATTTT,CASSPKQGAGSTDTQYF
NA,NA,TRBV7-9,TRBJ2-1,TGTGCCAGCAGCTTCCTAGCCCCCTACAATGAGCAGTTCTTC,CASSFLAPYNEQFF
NA,NA,TRBV9,TRBJ2-2,TGTGCCAGCAGCGTCACGGGGAACACCGGGGAGCTGTTTTTT,CASSVTGNTGELFF
NA,NA,TRBV7-2,TRBJ2-4,TGTGCCAGCGGAAGGAGTGGGGACAAAAACATTCAGTACTTC,CASGRSGDKNIQYF
NA,NA,TRBV18,TRBJ2-5,TGTGCCAGCTCACCACGGATGCAAGAGACCCAGTACTTC,CASSPRMQETQYF
NA,TRBD1,TRBV19,TRBJ2-7,TGTGCCAGTTCCCTAACCGGGACAGTCTCCTACGAGCAGTACTTC,CASSLTGTVSYEQYF
NA,NA,TRBV7-9,TRBJ2-7,TGTGCCAGCAGCTTAGTCACAGATTCCTACGAGCAGTACTTC,CASSLVTDSYEQYF
NA,NA,TRBV19,TRBJ2-1,TGTGCCAGTAGCATCCAACTAGCTCTCGAGCAGTTCTTC,CASSIQLALEQFF
NA,TRBD1,TRBV19,TRBJ2-2,TGTGCCAGTAGTAACCAAATGACAGGGCCGACGAACACCGGGGAGCTGTTTTTT,CASSNQMTGPTNTGELFF
NA,NA,TRBV5-1,TRBJ2-5,TGCGCCAGCAGCGGTGAGGGTCCGTACCAAGAGACCCAGTACTTC,CASSGEGPYQETQYF
few,NA,TRBV7-9,TRBJ2-2,TGTGCCAGCACTCGGCGCACCGGGGAGCTGTTTTTT,CASTRRTGELFF
NA,NA,TRBV2,TRBJ1-1,TGTGCCAGCAGTGATGCGCGGAAGGGCCGTGAAGCTTTCTTT,CASSDARKGREAFF
NA,NA,TRBV2,TRBJ1-3,TGTGCCAGCACACCGTCACTGGGAACTGGAAACACCATATATTTT,CASTPSLGTGNTIYF
NA,TRBD2,TRBV5-4,TRBJ2-3,TGTGCCAGCAGACTGAGGCGGGAGGCCTCGACAGATACGCAGTATTTT,CASRLRREASTDTQYF
NA,NA,TRBV18,TRBJ2-3,TGTGCCAGCTCACCATCTTTTACGGGAAGCACAGATACGCAGTATTTT,CASSPSFTGSTDTQYF
NA,NA,TRBV30,TRBJ1-5,TGTGCCTGGAGTGACGGGGGTCAGCCCCAGCATTTT,CAWSDGGQPQHF